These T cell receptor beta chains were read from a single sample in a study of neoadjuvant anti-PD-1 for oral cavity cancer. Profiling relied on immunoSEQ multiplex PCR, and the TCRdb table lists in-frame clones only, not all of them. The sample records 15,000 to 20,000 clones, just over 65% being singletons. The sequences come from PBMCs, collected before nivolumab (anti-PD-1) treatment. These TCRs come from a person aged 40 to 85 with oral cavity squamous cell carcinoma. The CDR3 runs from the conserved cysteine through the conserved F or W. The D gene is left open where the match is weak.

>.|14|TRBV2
CASSGEGSNQPQHF
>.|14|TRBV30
CAWSVRGKGSQQFF
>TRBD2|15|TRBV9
CASSVGLAVQETQYF
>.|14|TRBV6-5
CASSSTGPVDGYTF
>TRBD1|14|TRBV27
CASKMGTGTTEAFF
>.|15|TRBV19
CASSTWTGPTETQYF
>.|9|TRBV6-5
CAGSYGYTF
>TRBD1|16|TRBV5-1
CASSSGQGNRAGELFF
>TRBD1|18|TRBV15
CATSRDSNTGDSNQPQHF
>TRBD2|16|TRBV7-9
CASSLGGGLAYNEQFF
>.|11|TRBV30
CAWRTTGTQYF
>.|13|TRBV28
CASSFGGSTEAFF
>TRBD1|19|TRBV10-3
CAISDERQGAISGNQPQHF
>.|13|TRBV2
CASSEQSTDTQYF
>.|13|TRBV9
CASSPQPTGELFF
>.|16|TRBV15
CATSTRQSVSSYEQYF
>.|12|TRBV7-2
CASSAQGTEQYF
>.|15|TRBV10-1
CASSERGSGEREQFF
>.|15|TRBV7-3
CASSLDRTTQETQYF
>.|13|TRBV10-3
CAISEGVTGELFF
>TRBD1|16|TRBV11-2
CASSLATIDRAHEQYF
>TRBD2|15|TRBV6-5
CASRSLAGGFNEQFF
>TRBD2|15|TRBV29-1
CSVGTSGSRPNEQFF
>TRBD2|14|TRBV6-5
CASRSSGTPFEQYF
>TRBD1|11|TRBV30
CAWNPGQGQYF
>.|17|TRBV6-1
CASSEGDAGISSYEQYF
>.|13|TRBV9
CASSVGVSYEQYF
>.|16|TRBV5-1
CASSLAGAPGNTEAFF
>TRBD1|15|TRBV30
CAWSYTGESTDTQYF
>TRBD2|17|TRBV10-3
CAISEGLAGIVSYEQYF
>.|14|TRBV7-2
CASSSGGGVYEQYF
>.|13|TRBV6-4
CASSAETDQPQHF
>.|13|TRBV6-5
CASSQAGGYEQYF
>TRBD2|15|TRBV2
CASSRSGNSYNEQFF
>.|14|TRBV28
CASSQRQRQETQYF
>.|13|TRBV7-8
CASSQSSVGTQYF
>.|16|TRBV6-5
CASSYGGITGANVLTF
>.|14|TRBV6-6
CASSADRGNQPQHF
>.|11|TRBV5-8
CASRKNTEAFF
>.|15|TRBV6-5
CASNRQPLADGELFF
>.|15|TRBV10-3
CAISAQGTTNYGYTF